This is a list of T cell receptor beta chains from one sample in a study of T cell responses to AZD1222 COVID-19 vaccine. Using immunoSEQ multiplex PCR, the repertoire was profiled, and TCRdb retains in-frame clones only, with some absent. Of about 160,000 clones listed, under 95% are singletons. Sample: peripheral blood, taken on day 0 of MenACWY control vaccination. The receptor source for this set is an adult in good health. The conserved cysteine and the conserved F or W are not part of the CDR3 here. D genes are given only for firm matches.

J	D	length	V	CDR3
TRBJ2-5	TRBD1	13	TRBV24-1	ATSDYGTGGETQY
TRBJ1-4	NA	9	TRBV20-1	SASRGEKLF
TRBJ2-3	NA	12	TRBV30	AWSVGLSTDTQY
TRBJ1-4	NA	15	TRBV3-1/TRBV3-2	ASSRGLPRGTNEKLF
TRBJ2-2	NA	13	TRBV5-4	ASSLDRGNTGELF
TRBJ2-7	TRBD1	12	TRBV27	ASSRQGSSYEQY
TRBJ1-4	NA	11	TRBV12-3/TRBV12-4	ASRAPHGEKLF
TRBJ2-6	TRBD1	17	TRBV5-6	ASSLAGPNRGSGANVLT
TRBJ1-4	NA	14	TRBV9	ASSFLPSDRMEKLF
TRBJ2-2	NA	14	TRBV7-2	ASSLGGGWNTGELF
TRBJ2-1	TRBD2	16	TRBV19	ASSIKRLAGGFRNEQF
TRBJ2-2	NA	14	TRBV7-7	ASSTVIAGNTGELF
TRBJ2-1	TRBD1	13	TRBV5-5	ASSLWQGVANEQF
TRBJ1-2	NA	11	TRBV19	ASLGRRGHGYT
TRBJ2-1	TRBD2	17	TRBV5-1	ASSPVGLAGTSSYNEQF
TRBJ1-4	TRBD1	13	TRBV27	ASSLPSTGMGKLF
TRBJ1-2	TRBD1	13	TRBV5-1	ASSLGDRETYGYT
TRBJ1-1	NA	12	TRBV13	ASRTDRTNTEAF
TRBJ2-2	NA	16	TRBV9	ASSDLARGGMDTGELF
TRBJ2-1	NA	14	TRBV6-1	ASSEARLPTINEQF
TRBJ2-7	NA	12	TRBV6-5	ASRWGTWLYEQY
TRBJ2-7	TRBD2	13	TRBV14	ASSQGSGRAGEQY
TRBJ1-2	NA	10	TRBV5-6	ASSLGVDGYT
TRBJ2-1	TRBD2	9	TRBV30	ATGTSFEQF
TRBJ2-1	TRBD2	14	TRBV7-2	ASSPRGLAGADEQF
TRBJ2-1	NA	14	TRBV7-3	ASSLKGASSFNEQF
TRBJ1-2	TRBD1	14	TRBV7-3	ASSLTRQGRGYGYT
TRBJ1-1	TRBD1	11	TRBV18	ASSQEQGTEAF
TRBJ2-7	TRBD2	15	TRBV6-4	ASSDPPKASGSYEQY
TRBJ1-1	NA	11	TRBV7-2	ASSWTARGEAF
TRBJ2-7	NA	10	TRBV28	ASNFLGYEQY
TRBJ1-1	NA	10	TRBV12-5	ASGLDEGGAF
TRBJ1-2	NA	11	TRBV2	ASSEQEIYGYT
TRBJ2-1	NA	15	TRBV6-4	ASSPRSGLSTYNEQF
TRBJ2-7	NA	10	TRBV6-6	ASRGAQSEQY